This T cell receptor (beta chain) was observed in a study of T cells in Graves' hyperthyroidism and ophthalmopathy. Clinical symptoms, serum thyroxine, TRAb, thyroid ultrasound and orbital computed tomography established diagnosis. Study-level findings and limits: The model predicted ophthalmopathy a median approximately seven months before onset.

To note about this clonotype: Antigen unknown.

RNA transcripts were the template for amplifying TCR beta CDR3 regions. The HTBI primer set was used in a first-round RT-PCR of the TCR CDR3. TCRdb called the multiplex PCR reads again in MiXCR, with one record for every CDR3 protein. The sample shows about 660,000 distinct CDR3 sequences, 45% of them seen only once. With V trimmed by 2 bases and J by 2 bases, 1 base remained unmatched. Germline-derived CDR1 and CDR2 are LGHNT and FRNRAP. The length of the CDR3 is 14 residues. Sequenced: peripheral blood or thyroid tissue (not recorded which). The chain has TRBV12-5 and TRBJ1-2, with 8 positions matching TRBD1. The sequence came from an adult man with Graves' disease, either hyperthyroidism or ophthalmopathy (not recorded which). This CDR3 reads CASGLNRGNYGYTF. Written as DNA, the CDR3 is TGTGCTAGTGGTTTGAACAGGGGGAACTATGGCTACACCTTC.